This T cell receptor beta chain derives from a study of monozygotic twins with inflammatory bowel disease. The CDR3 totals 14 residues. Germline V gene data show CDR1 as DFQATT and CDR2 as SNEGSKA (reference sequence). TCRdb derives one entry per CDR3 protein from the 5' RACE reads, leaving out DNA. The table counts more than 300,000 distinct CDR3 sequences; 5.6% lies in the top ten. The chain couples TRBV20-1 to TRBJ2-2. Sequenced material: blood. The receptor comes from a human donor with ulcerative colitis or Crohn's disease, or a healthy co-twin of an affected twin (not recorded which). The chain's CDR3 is CSARRRSGTGELFF.